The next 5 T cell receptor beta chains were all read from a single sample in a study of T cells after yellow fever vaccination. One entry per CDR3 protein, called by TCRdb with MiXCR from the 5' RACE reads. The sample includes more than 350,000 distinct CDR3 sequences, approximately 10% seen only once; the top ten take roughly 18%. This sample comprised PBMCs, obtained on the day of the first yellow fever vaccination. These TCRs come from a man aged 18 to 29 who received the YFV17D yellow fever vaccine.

CDR3 sequence (DNA): TGTGCCAGTCACCTAGGCAACCCAAAAGAGACCCAGTACTTC. Its protein product is CASHLGNPKETQYF. The chain links TRBV7-2 to TRBJ2-5, with D uncertain. V lost 9 bases to trimming and J lost 3 bases, with 17 bases between them. Germline CDR1 is SGHTA and CDR2 is FQGNSA. This CDR3 comprises 14 residues.

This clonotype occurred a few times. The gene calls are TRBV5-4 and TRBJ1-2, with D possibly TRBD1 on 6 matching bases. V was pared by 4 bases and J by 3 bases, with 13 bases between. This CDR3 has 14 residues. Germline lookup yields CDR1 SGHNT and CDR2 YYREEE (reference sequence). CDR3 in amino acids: CASSPEGQYYGYTF. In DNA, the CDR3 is TGTGCCAGCAGCCCGGAAGGACAGTACTATGGCTACACCTTC.

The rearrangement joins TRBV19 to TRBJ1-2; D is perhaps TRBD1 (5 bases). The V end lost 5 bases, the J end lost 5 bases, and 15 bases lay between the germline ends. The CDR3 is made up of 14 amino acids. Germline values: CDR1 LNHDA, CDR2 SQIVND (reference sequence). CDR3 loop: CASSPDSRGYGYTF. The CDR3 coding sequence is TGTGCCAGTAGTCCCGACAGCCGGGGGTATGGCTACACCTTC.

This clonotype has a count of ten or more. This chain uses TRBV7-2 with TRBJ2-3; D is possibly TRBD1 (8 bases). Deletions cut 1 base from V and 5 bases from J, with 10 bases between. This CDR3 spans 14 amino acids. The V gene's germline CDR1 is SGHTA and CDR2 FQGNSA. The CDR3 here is CASSLDRGGDTQYF. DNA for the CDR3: TGTGCCAGCAGCTTAGACAGGGGGGGAGATACGCAGTATTTT.

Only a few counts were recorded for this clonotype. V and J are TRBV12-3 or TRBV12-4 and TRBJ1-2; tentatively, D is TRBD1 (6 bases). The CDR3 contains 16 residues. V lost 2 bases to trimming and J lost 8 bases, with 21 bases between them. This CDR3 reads CASSLRGTASVVGYTF. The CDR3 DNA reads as TGTGCCAGCAGTTTAAGGGGGACGGCCTCGGTGGTGGGCTACACCTTC.